The T cell receptor (beta chain) under discussion was sequenced for a study of T-cell reconstitution after alpha-beta-depleted transplantation in children. Study-wide points: Surviving recipient T cells and thymic progenitors underlay high day-60 TCRbeta diversity in some patients. Where alpha-beta T cells came from about two months after transplant was reportedly several hundred expanded graft clones.

CDR3 length: 14 residues. V lost 4 bases and J lost 2, with 12 bases in between. Germline CDR1 and CDR2: SGHRS and YFSETQ. During its preparation, the TCRbeta library received unique molecular identifiers. TCRdb processed the PCR reads anew with MiXCR; each CDR3 protein has one entry. This sample yields approximately 300,000 distinct CDR3 sequences, of which around 10% are seen a single time; over 6% belongs to the top ten. This clonotype has at least ten counts. Its matching antigen is unknown. This chain connects TRBV5-1 to TRBJ2-5, with a possible D match to TRBD1 (6 bases). The TCR originated in a boy younger than two with acute myeloid leukemia, due to receive a stem cell transplant. The input for sequencing was PBMCs, taken before TCRalphabeta/CD19-depleted stem cell transplant. CDR3 region: CASSHTTGQETQYF. The CDR3 DNA sequence: TGCGCCAGCAGCCACACGACAGGACAAGAGACCCAGTACTTC.